This T cell receptor (beta chain) emerged from a study of blood T cell repertoires in COVID-19. Clones were sequenced by immunoSEQ multiplex PCR, and TCRdb holds only the in-frame ones, with some missing. The sample has about 260,000 clones, under 90% seen once. CDR1 and CDR2 (germline): SGHTA, FQGTGA. The CDR3 sequence is 15 residues long. V was pared by 4 bases and J by 1 base, with 12 bases between. This chain uses TRBV7-3 with TRBJ2-3, with D possibly TRBD1 on 5 matching bases. The sequence was collected from a man between 60 and 75 years old with acute or convalescent COVID-19. What was sequenced was peripheral blood. The CDR3 region is CASSSTGDGTDTQYF. The CDR3 coding sequence is TGTGCCAGCAGCTCCACAGGCGACGGCACAGATACGCAGTATTTT.